These 23 T cell receptor beta chains came from one sample sequenced in a study of CD8 T cells in ankylosing spondylitis. TCRdb redid the calling of the 5' RACE reads with MiXCR, one entry per CDR3 protein. The table records some 250,000 distinct CDR3 sequences, about 11% of them present only once. Sequencing was performed on blood, either unsorted or a sorted T cell fraction (not recorded which). These receptors originate from a male donor with ankylosing spondylitis or in good health (not recorded which).

This clonotype was observed a handful of times. The chain combines TRBV5-1 with TRBJ2-7; no clear D gene. Trimming cost V 0 bases and J 3 bases, with 7 bases left between them. The CDR3 has 13 amino acids. CDR1 is SGHRS, CDR2 YFSETQ, per germline. The CDR3, as DNA: TGCGCCAGCAGCTTGGATCTCTTCTACGAGCAGTACTTC. It specifies CASSLDLFYEQYF.

The chain is built from TRBV5-1 and TRBJ2-7, with a tentative D call TRBD1 (5 bases). The CDR3 consists of 14 residues. Trimming left V 3 bases short and J 12 bases short, with 22 bases between. Germline-derived CDR1 and CDR2 are SGHRS and YFSETQ. CDR3 loop: CASSSDPLDSPRYF. As DNA, the CDR3 is TGCGCCAGCAGCTCGGACCCCTTAGACAGTCCTCGGTACTTC.

This clonotype was seen only a few times. J is TRBJ2-3 and V is TRBV20-1, with 11 bases identical to TRBD2. The CDR3 is 20 amino acids. Germline V gene sequence: CDR1 DFQATT, CDR2 SNEGSKA (reference sequence). V lost 1 base, J lost 1 base, and 16 bases stayed unmatched. The CDR3 protein is CSARVFQLAGGHAGTDTQYF. The CDR3 nucleotides are TGCAGTGCTAGAGTTTTTCAGCTAGCGGGGGGCCACGCTGGCACAGATACGCAGTATTTT.

This chain joins TRBV7-9 and TRBJ2-7; D is ambiguous. In germline, CDR1 is SEHNR, CDR2 FQNEAQ (reference sequence). The CDR3 has 11 residues. Trimming removed 6 bases at V and 3 bases at J, with 6 bases between. The CDR3 DNA reads as TGTGCCAGCAGGCTGGGCTACGAGCAGTACTTC. Its protein product is CASRLGYEQYF.

Only one count was recorded for this clonotype. This may arise from a read error, as a much more abundant clone is one base away. The gene calls are TRBV12-3 or TRBV12-4 and TRBJ1-2, with TRBD1 matching 10 bases. The length of the CDR3 is 15 residues. The CDR3 nucleotides are TGTACCAGCAGTCTGGGGACAGGGGTACAATATGGCTACACCTTC. This encodes CTSSLGTGVQYGYTF.

This clonotype has a handful of counts. The chain employs TRBV20-1 and TRBJ2-1; 14 bases line up with TRBD2. The trim removed 4 bases at V and 2 bases at J, leaving 4 bases unmatched. The CDR3 totals 16 residues. Per the germline V gene, CDR1 is DFQATT and CDR2 is SNEGSKA (reference sequence). The CDR3 DNA is TGCAGTGCTAAAGGGGGACTAGCGGGAGCCTACAATGAGCAGTTCTTC. It is translated as CSAKGGLAGAYNEQFF.

Remarks on this clonotype: The junction shows a germline mismatch at one end, possibly a read error. This chain uses TRBV15 with TRBJ1-1; D is uncertain. CDR1 and CDR2 (germline): LNHNV, YYDKDF (reference sequence). This CDR3 has 14 amino acids. In nucleotides, the CDR3 is TGTGACACCAGCAGAGATTTCGTAGGCACTGAAGCTTTCTTT. Its protein product is CDTSRDFVGTEAFF.

The chain employs TRBV7-8 and TRBJ2-2, with D maybe TRBD2 (5 bases). V lost 1 base, J lost 3 bases, and 9 bases lay in between. The CDR3 runs to 15 residues. Germline V gene data show CDR1 as SGHVS and CDR2 as FQNEAQ. The CDR3 protein is CASSLVGEDTGELFF. DNA of the CDR3: TGTGCCAGCAGCTTAGTCGGGGAAGACACCGGGGAGCTGTTTTTT.

This clonotype has more than one count but fewer than ten. This chain uses TRBV27 with TRBJ2-7; D gene uncertain. V was trimmed by 4 bases and J by 12 bases, leaving 16 bases between them. The CDR3 covers 12 residues. The V gene's germline CDR1 is MNHEY and CDR2 SMNVEV (reference sequence). CDR3 sequence reads: CASSSARGLGYF. The CDR3, as DNA: TGTGCCAGCAGTTCCGCTCGTGGGTTGGGGTACTTC.

This clonotype was seen at least ten times. The chain recombines TRBV7-3 with TRBJ2-1, with 16 positions matching TRBD2. Germline V gene lookup returns CDR1 SGHTA and CDR2 FQGTGA. This CDR3 contains 19 residues. V was clipped by 5 bases and J by 5 bases; unmatched bases: 12. CDR3 amino acids: CASSPRFKGTSGGDNEQFF. The DNA of the CDR3 is TGTGCCAGCAGCCCCCGATTCAAAGGGACTAGCGGGGGGGACAATGAGCAGTTCTTC.

This clonotype occurred many times. The V call is TRBV30, the J call TRBJ1-2, with 8 nucleotides matching TRBD1. The CDR3 length is 13 residues. Germline loops: CDR1 GTSNPN, CDR2 SVGIG (reference sequence). V trimming: 5 bases; J trimming: 4 bases; junction bases outside the gene matches: 6. The CDR3 region is CAWGRDRTYGYTF. CDR3 nucleotide sequence: TGTGCCTGGGGACGGGACAGGACCTATGGCTACACCTTC.

The chain employs TRBV20-1 and TRBJ1-1; 9 nucleotides match TRBD1. V gave up 6 bases and J gave up 3 bases; unmatched junction bases: 14. This CDR3 region has 16 residues. The germline gives CDR1 DFQATT, CDR2 SNEGSKA (reference sequence). The CDR3 protein is CSAPGQGRVTHTEAFF. The CDR3, as DNA: TGCAGTGCGCCGGGACAGGGTAGGGTAACCCACACTGAAGCTTTCTTT.

On this clonotype itself: This may come from a read error, since a much larger clone is one base off. This chain joins TRBV5-1 and TRBJ1-2, with a possible D match to TRBD1 (5 bases). The germline gives CDR1 SGHRS, CDR2 YFSETQ. The V and J ends lost 6 bases and 10 bases respectively, with 22 bases between them. This CDR3 region has 14 residues. CDR3 loop: CASNGDSGINDYTF. In DNA form, the CDR3 reads TGCGCCAGCAATGGGGACTCCGGGATAAATGACTACACCTTC.

This clonotype has more than one count but fewer than ten. This chain connects TRBV7-2 to TRBJ1-2; 7 nucleotides match TRBD1. This CDR3 is 15 amino acids long. The junction had 11 bases not matched to a gene; V was cut back by 6 bases and J by 4 bases. CDR1 and CDR2 from the germline V gene are SGHTA and FQGNSA. CDR3 in DNA: TGTGCCAGCAGACAAGTGAGGGGGACAGTCTATGGCTACACCTTC. It specifies CASRQVRGTVYGYTF.

This clonotype was detected many times. The gene calls are TRBV6-1 and TRBJ2-7; 8 bases agree with TRBD1. CDR3 length equals 15 residues. Germline CDR1 MNHNS, CDR2 SASEGT. The V segment lost 5 bases and the J segment 5 bases; nucleotides outside the gene matches: 11. CDR3 sequence reads: CASSTLRQGNHEQYF. CDR3 sequence (DNA): TGTGCCAGCAGTACACTAAGACAGGGGAACCACGAGCAGTACTTC.

This clonotype was recorded many times. This chain uses TRBV6-5 with TRBJ2-3, with 7 positions matching TRBD2. The J segment lost 1 base and the V segment lost 3 bases, leaving 1 base of the junction unmatched. Germline CDR1 reads MNHEY; CDR2 reads SVGAGI. This CDR3 has 14 residues. CDR3 coding DNA: TGTGCCAGCAGTTATAGCGGGCGCACAGATACGCAGTATTTT. This encodes CASSYSGRTDTQYF.

This chain connects TRBV3-1 to TRBJ2-3; the D gene is possibly TRBD2 (6 bases). Germline V CDR1 and CDR2: LGHDT, YNNKEL (reference sequence). V lost 0 bases and J 6 bases, leaving 10 bases between the germline ends. The CDR3 has 14 residues. DNA for the CDR3: TGTGCCAGCAGCCAAGACCCTAGCGAGGATACGCAGTATTTT. It yields the protein CASSQDPSEDTQYF.

This clonotype appeared many times. The chain combines TRBV7-8 with TRBJ2-3, with unresolved D. The CDR3 extends over 13 amino acids. In germline, CDR1 is SGHVS, CDR2 FQNEAQ. V dropped 5 bases and J dropped 3 bases, with 9 bases sitting between them. The CDR3 reads CASSQDTTDTQYF. CDR3 bases: TGTGCCAGCAGCCAAGACACGACAGATACGCAGTATTTT.

The V call is TRBV6-1, the J call TRBJ1-3, with D uncertain. The germline gives CDR1 MNHNS, CDR2 SASEGT. This CDR3 contains 15 residues. Trimming removed 3 bases from V and 0 bases from J, with 9 bases in between. The CDR3, as DNA: TGTGCCAGCAGTGAGGAGTATAGCTCTGGAAACACCATATATTTT. Translated, it gives CASSEEYSSGNTIYF.

The chain couples TRBV11-2 to TRBJ2-6; tentatively, D is TRBD1 or TRBD2 (5 bases each). The CDR3 is 18 amino acids. Germline V gene lookup returns CDR1 SGHAT and CDR2 FQNNGV. Trimming took off 2 bases at V and 0 bases at J, with 14 bases between the two ends. The DNA for the CDR3 is TGTGCCAGCAGCTTACACGGGACGCGAGGCTCTGGGGCCAACGTCCTGACTTTC. It encodes CASSLHGTRGSGANVLTF.

This clonotype was observed many times. The genes are TRBV10-2 and TRBJ2-1, with D unclear. CDR1 and CDR2 from the germline V gene are WSHSY and SAAADI. Trimming took 6 bases from V and 3 from J, leaving 12 bases between them. The CDR3 is made up of 14 amino acids. This CDR3 is CASRSGEYYNEQFF. CDR3 in DNA: TGCGCCAGCAGGAGTGGAGAATACTACAATGAGCAGTTCTTC.

This clonotype has a handful of counts. V and J are TRBV7-9 and TRBJ2-1, with TRBD2 as a possible D gene (6 bases). Trimming took 1 base from V and 2 from J, leaving 9 bases between them. The CDR3 is made up of 15 amino acids. The germline V gene encodes CDR1 SEHNR and CDR2 FQNEAQ (reference sequence). In DNA, the CDR3 is TGTGCCAGCAGCTTAGGTGGGGGGACCTACAATGAGCAGTTCTTC. Amino acids: CASSLGGGTYNEQFF. Full variable domain (missing parts from reference TRBV7-9 and TRBJ2-1): DTGVSQNPRHKITKRGQNVTFRCDPISEHNRLYWYRQTLGQGPEFLTYFQNEAQLEKSRLLSDRFSAERPKGSFSTLEIQRTEQGDSAMYLCASSLGGGTYNEQFFGPGTRLTVL.

At least ten counts were recorded for this clonotype. The chain has TRBV28 and TRBJ2-4; no clear D. The CDR3 extends over 17 amino acids. V was trimmed by 2 bases and J by 2 bases, leaving 16 bases between them. The germline V gene encodes CDR1 MDHEN and CDR2 SYDVKM. In DNA, the CDR3 is TGTGCCAGCAGTTTAATGGCAGGCGATAGTACCAAAAACATTCAGTACTTC. Translated: CASSLMAGDSTKNIQYF.